This is a list of T cell receptor beta chains from one sample in a study of blood T cell repertoires in COVID-19. Sequencing used immunoSEQ multiplex PCR; TCRdb keeps in-frame clones, though not all of them. Among some 60,000 clones listed, roughly 85% were seen once. Input material: peripheral blood. These receptors came from a human donor in a cohort sampled during active COVID-19. Both conserved end residues are part of each CDR3. The D gene is left open where the match is weak. The size field is filled for only some rows; it gives once, few, many or a size class.

clone_size | j_call | v_call | d_call | cdr3_aa | cdr3_nt
NA | TRBJ2-5 | TRBV7-2 | TRBD2 | CASSPPIAGDVKTQYF | TGTGCCAGCAGCCCTCCGATAGCGGGGGATGTGAAGACCCAGTACTTC
NA | TRBJ1-2 | TRBV19 | NA | CASSPSTHGYTF | TGTGCCAGTAGTCCATCGACACATGGCTACACCTTC
NA | TRBJ1-5 | TRBV11-3 | TRBD1 | CASSLAGGLGQPQHF | TGTGCCAGCAGCTTGGCAGGGGGTTTAGGTCAGCCCCAGCATTTT
NA | TRBJ1-4 | TRBV19 | NA | CASSIAGTYPELGLFF | TGTGCCAGTAGTATAGCCGGGACATACCCCGAGCTAGGACTGTTTTTT
NA | TRBJ1-5 | TRBV19 | NA | CASSPGGGGDQPQHF | TGTGCCAGTAGTCCCGGAGGGGGGGGTGATCAGCCCCAGCATTTT
once | TRBJ2-7 | TRBV6-1 | TRBD1 | CASSDTGTGSHEQYF | TGTGCCAGCAGTGATACCGGGACAGGCTCCCACGAGCAGTACTTC
NA | TRBJ1-2 | TRBV19 | TRBD1 | CASREHRGINYGYTF | TGTGCCAGTAGAGAGCACAGGGGGATTAACTATGGCTACACCTTC
NA | TRBJ1-4 | TRBV11-3 | TRBD1 | CASSLAPGTGEKLFF | TGTGCCAGCAGCTTAGCCCCCGGGACAGGGGAAAAACTGTTTTTT
NA | TRBJ1-2 | TRBV6-5 | TRBD1 | CASSYSRRQGYGYTF | TGTGCCAGCAGTTACTCGCGGCGACAGGGATATGGCTACACCTTC
once | TRBJ2-3 | TRBV6-4 | NA | CASSAPGQPELTDTQYF | TGTGCCAGCAGTGCCCCCGGACAGCCGGAGCTGACAGATACGCAGTATTTT
NA | TRBJ1-3 | TRBV11-2 | NA | CASSFTQDNSGNTIYF | TGTGCCAGCAGCTTCACACAGGATAACTCTGGAAACACCATATATTTT
NA | TRBJ2-1 | TRBV11-3 | NA | CASSLGPDNEQFF | TGTGCCAGCAGCTTAGGCCCAGACAATGAGCAGTTCTTC
NA | TRBJ1-2 | TRBV19 | NA | CASSPQRGLNYGYTF | TGTGCCAGTAGTCCCCAACGGGGGTTAAACTATGGCTACACCTTC
NA | TRBJ2-1 | TRBV5-1 | TRBD2 | CASSPGLDSYNEQFF | TGCGCCAGCAGTCCAGGACTAGACTCCTACAATGAGCAGTTCTTC
NA | TRBJ1-4 | TRBV10-2 | TRBD1 | CASSETWTGYEKLFF | TGCGCCAGCAGTGAGACCTGGACAGGCTATGAAAAACTGTTTTTT
NA | TRBJ2-3 | TRBV7-3 | TRBD2 | CASSPGLAATDTQYF | TGTGCCAGCAGCCCCGGACTAGCGGCCACAGATACGCAGTATTTT
NA | TRBJ2-1 | TRBV29-1 | TRBD2 | CSVEAPSGGAVVNEQFF | TGCAGCGTTGAAGCCCCTAGCGGGGGGGCCGTTGTCAATGAGCAGTTCTTC
NA | TRBJ1-2 | TRBV27 | NA | CASRGRGSAGYGYTF | TGTGCCAGCAGGGGGCGGGGGTCAGCCGGCTATGGCTACACCTTC
NA | TRBJ1-4 | TRBV11-1 | NA | CASSQGYTNEKLFF | TGTGCCAGCAGCCAGGGGTATACTAATGAAAAACTGTTTTTT
once | TRBJ2-1 | TRBV7-3 | TRBD1 | CASSLGQGPYNEQFF | TGTGCCAGCAGCCTCGGACAGGGACCCTACAATGAGCAGTTCTTC
NA | TRBJ1-2 | TRBV5-8 | TRBD1 | CASSSGQGLSGYTF | TGTGCCAGCAGCTCCGGACAGGGGTTGAGCGGCTACACCTTC
NA | TRBJ1-5 | TRBV3-1/TRBV3-2 | NA | CASSQAGNQPQHF | TGTGCCAGCAGCCAAGCCGGGAATCAGCCCCAGCATTTT
NA | TRBJ2-1 | TRBV19 | TRBD1 | CASKEGQGWDNEQFF | TGTGCCAGTAAGGAGGGACAGGGGTGGGACAATGAGCAGTTCTTC
once | TRBJ1-5 | TRBV19 | TRBD1 | CASSRQGIGNQPQHF | TGTGCCAGTAGTCGACAGGGCATAGGCAATCAGCCCCAGCATTTT
NA | TRBJ1-6 | TRBV5-1 | TRBD1 | CASSPGTGDNSPLHF | TGCGCCAGCAGCCCAGGGACAGGGGATAATTCACCCCTCCACTTT
NA | TRBJ2-1 | TRBV14 | NA | CASSQAKGARNEQFF | TGTGCCAGCAGCCAAGCTAAAGGGGCGCGCAATGAGCAGTTCTTC
NA | TRBJ2-3 | TRBV11-3 | NA | CASSSLGNTQYF | TGTGCCAGCAGCTCCCTGGGCAATACGCAGTATTTT
few | TRBJ2-1 | TRBV11-2 | TRBD2 | CASSLLSGGSYNEQFF | TGTGCCAGCAGCTTGTTAAGCGGGGGGTCCTACAATGAGCAGTTCTTC
once | TRBJ1-1 | TRBV10-2 | NA | CASNGGRNTEAFF | TGCGCCAGCAACGGGGGAAGGAACACTGAAGCTTTCTTT
few | TRBJ2-7 | TRBV4-2 | TRBD1 | CASSSGQGDYEQYF | TGTGCCAGCAGCTCGGGACAGGGGGACTACGAGCAGTACTTC
NA | TRBJ2-5 | TRBV1 | NA | CTSSSLGPGQETQYF | TGCACCAGCAGCTCTTTGGGGCCAGGGCAAGAGACCCAGTACTTC
NA | TRBJ2-5 | TRBV12-5 | TRBD2 | CASGPLAAQETQYF | TGTGCTAGTGGTCCACTAGCGGCCCAAGAGACCCAGTACTTC
once | TRBJ2-3 | TRBV11-3 | NA | CASSPAGEPTDTQYF | TGTGCCAGCAGCCCGGCCGGGGAACCGACAGATACGCAGTATTTT
NA | TRBJ1-5 | TRBV4-3 | NA | CASSQDGNQPQHF | TGCGCCAGCAGCCAAGACGGCAATCAGCCCCAGCATTTT
NA | TRBJ2-5 | TRBV6-5 | TRBD1 | CASSRRGTGQETQYF | TGTGCCAGCAGCCGACGGGGGACAGGCCAAGAGACCCAGTACTTC
NA | TRBJ2-1 | TRBV6-2/TRBV6-3 | TRBD2 | CASSYSLAGGLNEQFF | TGTGCCAGCAGTTACTCCCTAGCGGGGGGTTTAAATGAGCAGTTCTTC